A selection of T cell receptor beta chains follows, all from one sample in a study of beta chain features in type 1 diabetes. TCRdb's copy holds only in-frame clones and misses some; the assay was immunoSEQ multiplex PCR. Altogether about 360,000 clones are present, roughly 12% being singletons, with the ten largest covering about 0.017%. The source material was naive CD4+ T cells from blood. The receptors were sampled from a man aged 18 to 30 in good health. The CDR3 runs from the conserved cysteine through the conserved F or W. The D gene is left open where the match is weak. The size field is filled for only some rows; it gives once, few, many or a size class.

CDR3 DNA: TGTGCCAGCAGCCGACAGGATGACTACACCTTC
CDR3 protein: CASSRQDDYTF
CDR3 length: 11
J gene: TRBJ1-2
clone size: .
V gene: TRBV7-9
D gene: .

CDR3 DNA: TGTGCCAGCAAATCTCGGCGGGAGGACAATGAGCAGTTCTTC
CDR3 protein: CASKSRREDNEQFF
CDR3 length: 14
J gene: TRBJ2-1
clone size: .
V gene: TRBV6-6
D gene: TRBD2

CDR3 DNA: TGTGCCTGGAGCCCACTAGGCGAGCAGTACTTC
CDR3 protein: CAWSPLGEQYF
CDR3 length: 11
J gene: TRBJ2-7
clone size: few
V gene: TRBV30
D gene: .

CDR3 DNA: TGTGCCAGCAGCCAATCGGACAGGGACCGCCAGCCCCAGCATTTT
CDR3 protein: CASSQSDRDRQPQHF
CDR3 length: 15
J gene: TRBJ1-5
clone size: few
V gene: TRBV4-2
D gene: TRBD1

CDR3 DNA: TGTGCCAGCAGCTTAACTGGGACAGGGATCCAAGAGACCCAGTACTTC
CDR3 protein: CASSLTGTGIQETQYF
CDR3 length: 16
J gene: TRBJ2-5
clone size: few
V gene: TRBV7-3
D gene: TRBD1

CDR3 DNA: TGTGCCAGCAGCCTTTGGGGCGGGAGGACGAATGAGCAGTTCTTC
CDR3 protein: CASSLWGGRTNEQFF
CDR3 length: 15
J gene: TRBJ2-1
clone size: few
V gene: TRBV14
D gene: TRBD2

CDR3 DNA: TGTGCCAGCACCAAGCGGCCTTACTCCTACGAGCAGTACTTC
CDR3 protein: CASTKRPYSYEQYF
CDR3 length: 14
J gene: TRBJ2-7
clone size: few
V gene: TRBV7-2
D gene: .

CDR3 DNA: TGTGCCAGCAGTATACCGGACAGGGGACCTGATACGCAGTATTTT
CDR3 protein: CASSIPDRGPDTQYF
CDR3 length: 15
J gene: TRBJ2-3
clone size: .
V gene: TRBV28
D gene: TRBD1

CDR3 DNA: TGCAGCGTTGTGTTTGCGGGAGGGCCAAGCGGGGAGCTGTTTTTT
CDR3 protein: CSVVFAGGPSGELFF
CDR3 length: 15
J gene: TRBJ2-2
clone size: .
V gene: TRBV29-1
D gene: TRBD2

CDR3 DNA: TGTGCCAGCAGCCTGCCGACAGGGCAGGTCTCACCCCTCCACTTT
CDR3 protein: CASSLPTGQVSPLHF
CDR3 length: 15
J gene: TRBJ1-6
clone size: .
V gene: TRBV5-4
D gene: TRBD1

CDR3 DNA: TGTGCCAGCAGCTTCGGCACTGAAGCTTTCTTT
CDR3 protein: CASSFGTEAFF
CDR3 length: 11
J gene: TRBJ1-1
clone size: few
V gene: TRBV11-2
D gene: .

CDR3 DNA: TGTGCCAGCAGTTACGGCGGGGATGAGCAGTACTTC
CDR3 protein: CASSYGGDEQYF
CDR3 length: 12
J gene: TRBJ2-7
clone size: .
V gene: TRBV2
D gene: .

CDR3 DNA: TGTGCCAGCAGCGTAGCACGGGTTGCGGGGGAGCAGTACTTC
CDR3 protein: CASSVARVAGEQYF
CDR3 length: 14
J gene: TRBJ2-7
clone size: few
V gene: TRBV9
D gene: .

CDR3 DNA: TGTGCCAGCTCACGAGTCGGTACGGGACAGGGCCACGAGCAGTACTTC
CDR3 protein: CASSRVGTGQGHEQYF
CDR3 length: 16
J gene: TRBJ2-7
clone size: .
V gene: TRBV18
D gene: TRBD1

CDR3 DNA: TGCGCCAGCAGCCAAGGACAGGCGCCCCAAGAGACCCAGTACTTC
CDR3 protein: CASSQGQAPQETQYF
CDR3 length: 15
J gene: TRBJ2-5
clone size: few
V gene: TRBV4-1
D gene: .

CDR3 DNA: TGTGCCAGCAGCTTCGGGGCGGGAGGGCCCTACGAGCAGTACTTC
CDR3 protein: CASSFGAGGPYEQYF
CDR3 length: 15
J gene: TRBJ2-7
clone size: .
V gene: TRBV7-3
D gene: TRBD2

CDR3 DNA: TGTGCCAGCAGCCACCCCATGGGGGGAACTTCCAAGAGCAATCAGCCCCAGCATTTT
CDR3 protein: CASSHPMGGTSKSNQPQHF
CDR3 length: 19
J gene: TRBJ1-5
clone size: few
V gene: TRBV4-2
D gene: .